Listed below are T cell receptor beta chains from one sample, sequenced in a study of CD8 T cells in ankylosing spondylitis. TCRdb ran MiXCR on the 5' RACE reads and lists one entry per CDR3 protein. This table holds just under 350,000 distinct CDR3 sequences, about 15% found once. The specimen sequenced was blood, either unsorted or a sorted T cell fraction (not recorded which). The receptor source for this set is a male donor with ankylosing spondylitis or in good health (not recorded which). Both conserved end residues are part of each CDR3. Fields, in order: J gene, D gene, V gene, clone size, CDR3 protein, CDR3 DNA. D genes are given only for firm matches. The size entry is marked missing in some rows and otherwise reads once, few, many or a size class.

TRBJ2-1,-,TRBV3-1,-,CASSQDEQSSHNEQFF,TGTGCCAGCAGCCAAGATGAACAGTCGTCGCATAATGAGCAGTTCTTC
TRBJ2-6,-,TRBV3-1,-,CASSHLPGASGANVLTF,TGTGCCAGCAGCCACCTCCCGGGGGCAAGTGGGGCCAACGTCCTGACTTTC
TRBJ2-1,-,TRBV20-1,-,CSVRSGSGNEQFF,TGCAGTGTTAGAAGCGGTTCAGGGAATGAGCAGTTCTTC
TRBJ2-5,TRBD1,TRBV7-9,few,CASSLSGTGWEEETQYF,TGTGCCAGCAGCTTATCCGGGACAGGGTGGGAAGAGGAGACCCAGTACTTC
TRBJ2-2,-,TRBV15,-,CATSMAGNTGELFF,TGTGCCACCAGCATGGCAGGGAACACCGGGGAGCTGTTTTTT
TRBJ1-2,TRBD1,TRBV18,-,CASSPTGERDYGYTF,TGTGCCAGCTCACCGACAGGGGAGAGGGACTATGGCTACACCTTC
TRBJ1-4,-,TRBV5-1,few,CASSQTGPDNEKLFF,TGCGCCAGCAGCCAAACCGGACCCGATAATGAAAAACTGTTTTTT
TRBJ1-6,-,TRBV12-3/TRBV12-4,-,CASRLSSYNSPLHF,TGTGCCAGCAGGTTAAGCTCCTATAATTCACCCCTCCACTTT
TRBJ2-7,-,TRBV5-1,many,CASSLTSSYEQYF,TGCGCCAGCAGCCTAACTTCGAGCTACGAGCAGTACTTC
TRBJ2-7,-,TRBV21-1,-,CASSNLAGAYEQYF,TGTGCCAGCAGCAACCTAGCGGGGGCCTACGAGCAGTACTTC
TRBJ2-2,-,TRBV5-1,-,CASSLEGELFF,TGCGCCAGCAGCTTGGAGGGGGAGCTGTTTTTT
TRBJ1-1,-,TRBV20-1,-,CSAGGTEMVAEAFF,TGCAGTGCCGGGGGGACGGAGATGGTCGCTGAAGCTTTCTTT
TRBJ2-5,-,TRBV4-2,-,CASSQDGSGEETQYF,TGTGCCAGCAGCCAAGATGGGTCTGGGGAAGAGACCCAGTACTTC
TRBJ2-3,-,TRBV5-6,-,CASSLPGRENTQYF,TGTGCCAGCAGCTTGCCGGGACGAGAGAATACGCAGTATTTT
TRBJ2-7,TRBD1,TRBV27,few,CASSNLDRSYEQYF,TGTGCCAGCAGCAATTTGGACAGGAGCTACGAGCAGTACTTC
TRBJ2-7,-,TRBV3-1,-,CASSLKMESYEQYF,TGTGCCAGCAGCCTCAAGATGGAGTCCTACGAGCAGTACTTC